What follows are 9 T cell receptor beta chains derived from one specimen sequenced in a study of T cells in Graves' hyperthyroidism and ophthalmopathy. Researchers amplified the TCR beta CDR3 regions from RNA transcripts. An initial round of RT-PCR targeting the TCR CDR3 relied on the HTBI primer set. TCRdb reanalysed the multiplex PCR reads using MiXCR and keeps one entry per CDR3 protein. Here the sample spans 750,000 to 950,000 distinct CDR3 sequences, 35% to 40% being singletons. Sample: blood. The receptors originated from a man younger than 35 with Graves' hyperthyroidism.

The chain has TRBV4-1 and TRBJ1-2; 10 positions agree with TRBD1. The V gene's germline CDR1 is MGHRA and CDR2 YSYEKL. The CDR3 spans 17 residues. V was pared by 4 bases and J by 3 bases, with 11 bases of the junction left unmatched. The CDR3 is CASSPPGTGEFHYGYTF. The CDR3 region has the DNA TGCGCCAGCAGCCCGCCTGGGACAGGGGAGTTCCACTATGGCTACACCTTC.

This clonotype was recorded a few times. The genes are TRBV9 and TRBJ1-1; D may be TRBD1 (5 bases). The V gene's germline CDR1 is SGDLS and CDR2 YYNGEE. The CDR3 length is 13 residues. Trimming shortened V by 2 bases and J by 6 bases, and 11 bases separated the two germline ends. The CDR3 region has the DNA TGTGCCAGCAGCGTCGGGGGGGAGTCTGAAGCTTTCTTT. Protein product: CASSVGGESEAFF.

V is TRBV6-4 and J is TRBJ1-2; TRBD1 aligns across 8 bases. The CDR3 extends over 12 amino acids. The trim removed 2 bases at V and 8 bases at J, leaving 1 base unmatched. The germline CDR1 and CDR2 sequences are MRHNA and SNTAGT. CDR3 coding DNA: TGTGCCAGCAGTGACCGGGACAGGGGCTACACCTTC. Its translation: CASSDRDRGYTF.

This clonotype was detected only a few times. The chain employs TRBV6-2 or TRBV6-3 and TRBJ1-1; D gene unclear. The CDR3 runs 13 residues. V lost 6 bases and J 8 bases, leaving 16 bases between the germline ends. The germline V gene encodes CDR1 MNHEY and CDR2 SVGEGT. CDR3 region: CASRKRREAEAFF. The CDR3, as DNA: TGTGCCAGCAGAAAAAGGAGGGAGGCCGAAGCTTTCTTT.

The chain recombines TRBV6-5 with TRBJ1-1; D gene ambiguous. Germline lookup yields CDR1 MNHEY and CDR2 SVGAGI. Deletions cut 6 bases from V and 1 base from J, with 12 bases between. The CDR3 runs to 14 residues. The CDR3 reads CASSYGGPNTEAFF. In DNA, the CDR3 is TGTGCCAGCAGCTATGGAGGCCCGAACACTGAAGCTTTCTTT.

This clonotype was counted between two and nine times. This chain's CDR3 is CASSPRQGANTEAFF. The CDR3 DNA reads TGTGCCAGCAGCCCCCGACAGGGGGCCAACACTGAAGCTTTCTTT. V gene TRBV9 combines with J gene TRBJ1-1; 10 bases are a match to TRBD1. From germline, CDR1 is SGDLS and CDR2 YYNGEE. V trimming: 4 bases; J trimming: 2 bases; junction bases outside the gene matches: 5. The CDR3 spans 15 residues.

This clonotype was counted ten times or more. The rearrangement links TRBV10-3 to TRBJ2-5; D might be TRBD2 (5 bases). Trimming left V 4 bases short and J 5 bases short, with 11 bases between. This CDR3 is built from 13 residues. Germline V lookup: CDR1 ENHRY, CDR2 SYGVKD. As DNA, the CDR3 is TGTGCCATCAGTGCGCTAGCCCGGGAGACCCAGTACTTC. This gives the protein CAISALARETQYF.

Many counts were recorded for this clonotype. This sequence joins TRBV7-9 and TRBJ1-6; no clear D gene. The V end lost 5 bases, the J end lost 5 bases, and 7 bases lay between the germline ends. Germline lookup yields CDR1 SEHNR and CDR2 FQNEAQ (reference sequence). The CDR3 length is 13 residues. The CDR3 nucleotides are TGTGCCAGCAGCCAGTTTAATAATTCACCCCTCCACTTT. This translates into CASSQFNNSPLHF.

As for this clonotype: This may be a read error: a much more frequent sequence differs by one nucleotide. The V gene is TRBV20-1, the J gene TRBJ2-7, with unresolved D. Germline V lookup: CDR1 DFQATT, CDR2 SNEGSKA (reference sequence). This CDR3 contains 14 residues. DNA of the CDR3: TGCAGAGCTAGAGTGACATCTAGAGGCTACGAGCAGTACTTC. This sequence encodes CRARVTSRGYEQYF.